There are a few counts of the clone carrying this TCR beta chain. Its antigen is still unknown. The sample originates from a study of Graves' ophthalmopathy and Graves' hyperthyroidism. Whole-study results and caveats: Ophthalmopathy could be told apart from stable hyperthyroidism by a 13-signature model (about 88% sensitivity, approximately 81% specificity).

Amplifying from RNA transcripts, the study obtained TCR beta CDR3 regions. After a first-round RT-PCR with HTBI primers, a second-round multiplex PCR was run. In TCRdb, the multiplex PCR reads were re-called with MiXCR into one record per CDR3 protein. The sample yields some 410,000 distinct CDR3 sequences, around 21% seen once. What supplied the PBMCs was 10 ml of fresh peripheral blood. This CDR3 spans 15 amino acids. The V gene lost 6 bases and the J gene lost 7 bases, with 21 bases spanning the gap. Per the germline V gene, CDR1 is DFQATT and CDR2 is SNEGSKA (reference sequence). The sequence came from a woman between 18 and 30 years old with stable Graves' hyperthyroidism. The chain is built from TRBV20-1 and TRBJ2-2, with D perhaps assigned TRBD1 or TRBD2 (6 bases each). The source material was peripheral blood. Written as DNA, the CDR3 is TGCAGTGCGGAGGGGAACAGGGACGATATCGGGGAGCTGTTTTTT. Its translation is CSAEGNRDDIGELFF.